These 10 T cell receptor beta chains were sequenced from one sample in a study of T cells in Graves' hyperthyroidism and ophthalmopathy. The investigators amplified TCR beta CDR3 regions from RNA transcripts. The study used the HTBI primer set for a first-round RT-PCR of the TCR CDR3. TCRdb reprocessed the multiplex PCR reads with MiXCR, giving one entry per CDR3 protein. The profile shows about 330,000 distinct CDR3 sequences, roughly 15% of them singletons. Material: blood. These receptor sequences come from a woman aged 40 to 55 with Graves' ophthalmopathy.

There are many counts of this clonotype. J is TRBJ2-5 and V is TRBV30, with a possible D match to TRBD2 (6 bases). The CDR3 contains 12 residues. Trimming took 0 bases from V and 5 from J, leaving 7 bases between them. CDR1 is GTSNPN, CDR2 SVGIG, per germline (reference sequence). In DNA form, the CDR3 reads TGTGCCTGGAGTGTTGGGGGGGAGACCCAGTACTTC. It codes for CAWSVGGETQYF.

The sample holds many counts of this clonotype. The chain uses TRBV20-1 and TRBJ2-7; 11 nucleotides line up with TRBD2. V gave up 1 base and J gave up 4 bases; unmatched junction bases: 6. This CDR3 region has 15 residues. Germline V gene sequence: CDR1 DFQATT, CDR2 SNEGSKA (reference sequence). CDR3 amino acids: CSARATTSGSYEQYF. The CDR3 DNA reads TGCAGTGCTAGAGCTACTACTAGCGGGAGTTACGAGCAGTACTTC.

This clonotype was observed a few times. V usage is TRBV3-1 and J usage is TRBJ2-1; D is unclear. With 6 bases removed from V and 0 bases from J, the gap between germline ends came to 6 bases. In germline, CDR1 is LGHDT, CDR2 YNNKEL (reference sequence). The CDR3 runs 13 residues. The CDR3 spells CASSQSSYNEQFF. CDR3 nucleotide sequence: TGTGCCAGCAGTCAATCCTCCTACAATGAGCAGTTCTTC.

In its sample, this clonotype was seen many times. The CDR3 here is CASSPLGLAGGEQFF. CDR3 DNA sequence: TGTGCCAGCAGCCCACTAGGACTAGCGGGCGGTGAGCAGTTCTTC. This chain links TRBV11-2 with TRBJ2-1; 11 bases agree with TRBD2. V shed 5 bases and J 9 bases; nucleotides not matched to a gene: 9. This CDR3 is built from 15 residues. The germline gives CDR1 SGHAT, CDR2 FQNNGV.

The CDR3 loop is CASSLGNLAGGYGYTF. Written as DNA, the CDR3 is TGCGCCAGCAGCTTGGGGAATTTGGCAGGCGGCTATGGCTACACCTTC. J is TRBJ1-2 and V is TRBV5-1; D is ambiguous. Looked up from germline, CDR1 is SGHRS and CDR2 is YFSETQ. Between the trimmed V and J ends, which lost 0 bases and 4 bases, there was a span of 16 bases. The CDR3 spans 16 residues.

This clonotype has ten or more counts. V is TRBV5-1 and J is TRBJ2-1; unclear D gene. Trimming removed 4 bases from V and 4 bases from J, with 9 bases in between. From germline, CDR1 is SGHRS and CDR2 YFSETQ. The length of the CDR3 is 13 residues. The CDR3 here is CASSRFGYNEQFF. CDR3 coding DNA: TGCGCCAGCAGCCGATTCGGGTACAATGAGCAGTTCTTC.

The table lists this clonotype with many counts. The V gene is TRBV29-1, the J gene TRBJ2-1, with TRBD2 matching over 8 bases. Looked up from germline, CDR1 is SQVTM and CDR2 is ANQGSEA. J lost 2 bases, V lost 6 bases, and 6 bases had no gene match. The CDR3 spans 14 residues. The CDR3 region is CSVLSGVAYNEQFF. CDR3 bases: TGCAGCGTCCTTAGCGGGGTAGCCTACAATGAGCAGTTCTTC.

This clonotype was recorded many times. The CDR3 nucleotides read TGTGCCAGCAGCTATGGGACACTCGGCACAGATACGCAGTATTTT. Translating it yields CASSYGTLGTDTQYF. V usage is TRBV7-2 and J usage is TRBJ2-3; tentative D call: TRBD1 (6 bases). Germline CDR1 SGHTA, CDR2 FQGNSA. The germline V and J ends were trimmed by 4 bases and 1 base, with 12 bases remaining between them. The CDR3 totals 15 residues.

This clonotype was recorded many times. The V and J genes are TRBV12-3 or TRBV12-4 and TRBJ2-7; D call uncertain. CDR3 length equals 14 residues. V was cut by 1 base and J by 2 bases, with 9 bases left in between. The CDR3 nucleotides read TGTGCCAGCAGTTTAGATTCCCCAACCTACGAGCAGTACTTC. This gives the protein CASSLDSPTYEQYF.

This clonotype was observed many times. The V call is TRBV20-1, the J call TRBJ1-2; no reliable D call. Per the germline V gene, CDR1 is DFQATT and CDR2 is SNEGSKA (reference sequence). V lost 6 bases, J lost 1 base, and 9 bases lay in between. This CDR3 has 12 amino acids. CDR3 sequence reads: CSARSLNYGYTF. CDR3 bases: TGCAGTGCAAGGAGTCTTAACTATGGCTACACCTTC.